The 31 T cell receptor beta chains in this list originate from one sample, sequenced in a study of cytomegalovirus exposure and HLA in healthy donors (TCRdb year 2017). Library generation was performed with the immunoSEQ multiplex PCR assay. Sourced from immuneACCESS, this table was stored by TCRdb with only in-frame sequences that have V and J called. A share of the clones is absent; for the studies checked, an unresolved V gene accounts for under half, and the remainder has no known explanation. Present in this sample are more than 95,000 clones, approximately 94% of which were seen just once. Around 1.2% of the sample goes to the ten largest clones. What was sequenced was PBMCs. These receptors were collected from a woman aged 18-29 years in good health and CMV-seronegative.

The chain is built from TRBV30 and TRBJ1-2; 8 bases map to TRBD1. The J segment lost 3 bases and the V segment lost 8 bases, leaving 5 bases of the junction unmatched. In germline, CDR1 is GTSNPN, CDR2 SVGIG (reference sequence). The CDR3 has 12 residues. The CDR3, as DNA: TGTGCCGGTCCAGGGGGCCACTATGGCTACACCTTC. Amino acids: CAGPGGHYGYTF.

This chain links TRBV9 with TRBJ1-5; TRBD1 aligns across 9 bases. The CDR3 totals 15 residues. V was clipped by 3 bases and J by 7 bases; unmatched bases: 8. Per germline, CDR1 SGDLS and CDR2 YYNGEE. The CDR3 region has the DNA TGTGCCAGCAGCGGCGGGACAGGGCCAAACCAGCCCCAGCATTTT. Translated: CASSGGTGPNQPQHF.

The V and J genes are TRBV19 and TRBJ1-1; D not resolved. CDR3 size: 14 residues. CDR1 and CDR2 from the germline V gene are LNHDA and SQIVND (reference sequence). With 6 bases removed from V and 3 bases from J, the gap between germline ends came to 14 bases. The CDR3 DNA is TGTGCCAGTAGCGACCGCCCCGGGTACACTGAAGCTTTCTTT. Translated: CASSDRPGYTEAFF.

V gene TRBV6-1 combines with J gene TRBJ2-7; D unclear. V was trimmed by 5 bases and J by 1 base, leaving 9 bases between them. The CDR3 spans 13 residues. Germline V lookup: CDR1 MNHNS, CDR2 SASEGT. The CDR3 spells CASSSTPSYEQYF. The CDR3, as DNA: TGTGCCAGCAGTTCGACACCTTCCTACGAGCAGTACTTC.

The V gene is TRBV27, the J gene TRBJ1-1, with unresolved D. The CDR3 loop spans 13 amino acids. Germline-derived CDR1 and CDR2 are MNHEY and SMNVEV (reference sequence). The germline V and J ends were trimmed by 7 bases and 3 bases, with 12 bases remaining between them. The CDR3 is CASTREGHTEAFF. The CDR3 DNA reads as TGTGCCAGCACCCGGGAAGGTCACACTGAAGCTTTCTTT.

DNA for the CDR3: TGTGCCAGCAGCAAAGTTGGACAGGTTCCTAGCACAGATACGCAGTATTTT. As protein: CASSKVGQVPSTDTQYF. The V and J genes are TRBV21-1 and TRBJ2-3; the DNA was not used to check the table's D call, TRBD1. TRBV21-1 is described as a pseudogene. CDR3 size: 17 residues.

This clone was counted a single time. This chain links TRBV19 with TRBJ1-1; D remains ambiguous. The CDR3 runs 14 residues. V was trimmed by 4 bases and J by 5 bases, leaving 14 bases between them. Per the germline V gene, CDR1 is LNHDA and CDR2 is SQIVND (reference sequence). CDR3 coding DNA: TGTGCCAGTAGTAGTATTGTGTACGGGACTGAAGCTTTCTTT. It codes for CASSSIVYGTEAFF.

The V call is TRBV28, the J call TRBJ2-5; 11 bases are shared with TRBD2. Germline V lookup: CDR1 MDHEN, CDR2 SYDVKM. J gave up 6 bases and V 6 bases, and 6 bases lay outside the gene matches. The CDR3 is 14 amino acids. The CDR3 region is CASRSSGGGQTQYF. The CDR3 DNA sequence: TGTGCCAGCAGAAGTAGCGGGGGGGGGCAGACCCAGTACTTC.

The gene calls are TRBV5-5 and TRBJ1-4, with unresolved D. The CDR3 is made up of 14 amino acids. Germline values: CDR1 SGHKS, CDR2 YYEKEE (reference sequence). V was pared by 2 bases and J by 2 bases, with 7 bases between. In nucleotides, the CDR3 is TGTGCCAGCAGCTTCCGTCTCACTAATGAAAAACTGTTTTTT. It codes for CASSFRLTNEKLFF.

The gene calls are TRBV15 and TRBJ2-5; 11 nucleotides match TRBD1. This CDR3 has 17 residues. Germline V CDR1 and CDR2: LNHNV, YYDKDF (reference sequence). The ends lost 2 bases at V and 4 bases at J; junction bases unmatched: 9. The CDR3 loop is CATSRSGQGVNRETQYF. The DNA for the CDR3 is TGTGCCACCAGCAGATCGGGACAGGGGGTTAATAGAGAGACCCAGTACTTC.

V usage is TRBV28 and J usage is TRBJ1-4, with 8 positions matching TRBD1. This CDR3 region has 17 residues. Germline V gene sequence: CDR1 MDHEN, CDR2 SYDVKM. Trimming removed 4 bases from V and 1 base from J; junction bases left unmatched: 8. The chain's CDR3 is CASSYRQGRETNEKLFF. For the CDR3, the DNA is TGTGCCAGCAGTTACCGACAGGGGAGGGAAACTAATGAAAAACTGTTTTTT.

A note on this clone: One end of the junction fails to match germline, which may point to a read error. CDR3 bases: TGTGCCAGCAGCAATAGCGGGGGGGCCACAAATACGCAGTATTTT. Translating it yields CASSNSGGATNTQYF. The chain carries TRBV9 and TRBJ2-3, with 11 nucleotides matching TRBD2. CDR3 size: 15 residues. CDR1 is SGDLS, CDR2 YYNGEE, per germline.

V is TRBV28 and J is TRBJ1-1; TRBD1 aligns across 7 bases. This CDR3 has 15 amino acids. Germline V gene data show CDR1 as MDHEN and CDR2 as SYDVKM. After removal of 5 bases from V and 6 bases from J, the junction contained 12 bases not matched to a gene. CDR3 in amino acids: CASSLTRGVDSEAFF. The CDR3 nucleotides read TGTGCCAGCAGTCTAACCAGGGGGGTGGATTCTGAAGCTTTCTTT.

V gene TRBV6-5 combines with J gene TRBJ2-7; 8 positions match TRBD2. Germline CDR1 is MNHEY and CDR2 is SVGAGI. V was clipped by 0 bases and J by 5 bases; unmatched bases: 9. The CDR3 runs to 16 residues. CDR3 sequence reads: CASSYSSAGGLDEQYF. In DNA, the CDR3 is TGTGCCAGCAGTTACTCGAGTGCGGGGGGTCTAGACGAGCAGTACTTC.

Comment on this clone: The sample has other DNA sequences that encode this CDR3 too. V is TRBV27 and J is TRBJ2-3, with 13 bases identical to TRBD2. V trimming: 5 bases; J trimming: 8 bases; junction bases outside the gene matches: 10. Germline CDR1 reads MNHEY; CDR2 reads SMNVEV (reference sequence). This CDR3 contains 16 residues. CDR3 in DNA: TGTGCCAGCAGTCCTGGGACTAGCGGGATCTCCGGTACGCAGTATTTT. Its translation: CASSPGTSGISGTQYF.

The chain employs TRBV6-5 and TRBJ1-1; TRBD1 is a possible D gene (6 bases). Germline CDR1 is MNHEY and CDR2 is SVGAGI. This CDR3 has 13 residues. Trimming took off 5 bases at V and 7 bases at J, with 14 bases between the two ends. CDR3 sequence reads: CASSHRTDSEAFF. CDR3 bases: TGTGCCAGCAGTCACCGGACGGACAGTGAAGCTTTCTTT.

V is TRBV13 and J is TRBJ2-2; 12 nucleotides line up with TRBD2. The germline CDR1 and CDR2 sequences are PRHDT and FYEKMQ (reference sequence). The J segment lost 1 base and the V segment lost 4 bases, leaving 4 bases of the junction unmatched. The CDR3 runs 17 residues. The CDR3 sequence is CASSSPTSGGNTGELFF. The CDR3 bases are TGTGCCAGCAGCTCCCCGACTAGCGGGGGGAACACCGGGGAGCTGTTTTTT. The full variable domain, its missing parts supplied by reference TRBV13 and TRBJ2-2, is AAGVIQSPRHLIKEKRETATLKCYPIPRHDTVYWYQQGPGQDPQFLISFYEKMQSDKGSIPDRFSAQQFSDYHSELNMSSLELGDSALYFCASSSPTSGGNTGELFFGEGSRLTVL.

The CDR3 DNA reads TGTGCCAGCAGCTTCGGGGACAGGGGGCTCGAGCAGTACTTC. Protein product: CASSFGDRGLEQYF. This rearrangement joins TRBV5-6 to TRBJ2-7, with TRBD1 matching 12 bases. The V segment lost 2 bases and the J segment 6 bases; nucleotides outside the gene matches: 3. This CDR3 contains 14 residues. From germline, CDR1 is SGHDT and CDR2 YYEEEE. Looking up the rest from reference TRBV5-6 and TRBJ2-7 gives the full variable domain: DAGVTQSPTHLIKTRGQQVTLRCSPKSGHDTVSWYQQALGQGPQFIFQYYEEEERQRGNFPDRFSGHQFPNYSSELNVNALLLGDSALYLCASSFGDRGLEQYFGPGTRLTVT.

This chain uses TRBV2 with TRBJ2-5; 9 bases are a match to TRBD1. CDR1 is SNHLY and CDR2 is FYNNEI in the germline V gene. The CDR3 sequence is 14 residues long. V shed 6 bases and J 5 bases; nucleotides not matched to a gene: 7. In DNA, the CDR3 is TGTGCCAGCAGCGGGAACAGGGGGCAGGAGACCCAGTACTTC. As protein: CASSGNRGQETQYF.

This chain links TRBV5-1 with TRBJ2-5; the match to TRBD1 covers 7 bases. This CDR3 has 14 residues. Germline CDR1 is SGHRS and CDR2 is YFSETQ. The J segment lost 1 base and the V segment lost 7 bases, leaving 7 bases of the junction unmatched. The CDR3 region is CASGSQGTQETQYF. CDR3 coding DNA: TGCGCCAGCGGATCACAGGGGACCCAAGAGACCCAGTACTTC. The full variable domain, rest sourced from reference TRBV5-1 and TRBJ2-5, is KAGVTQTPRYLIKTRGQQVTLSCSPISGHRSVSWYQQTPGQGLQFLFEYFSETQRNKGNFPGRFSGRQFSNSRSEMNVSTLELGDSALYLCASGSQGTQETQYFGPGTRLLVL.

CDR3 in amino acids: CASSLVAASSSYEQYF. The CDR3 DNA reads TGCGCCAGCAGCTTGGTAGCGGCGTCAAGCTCCTACGAGCAGTACTTC. The gene calls are TRBV5-1 and TRBJ2-7; perhaps TRBD2 as D (6 bases). The CDR3 extends over 16 amino acids. V lost 0 bases to trimming and J lost 0 bases, with 13 bases between them. Looked up from germline, CDR1 is SGHRS and CDR2 is YFSETQ.

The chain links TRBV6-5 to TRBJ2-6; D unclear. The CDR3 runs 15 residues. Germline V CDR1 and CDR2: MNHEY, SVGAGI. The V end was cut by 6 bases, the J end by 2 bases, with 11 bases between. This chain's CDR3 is CASSIESAGANVLTF. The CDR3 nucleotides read TGTGCCAGCAGCATAGAATCCGCTGGGGCCAACGTCCTGACTTTC.

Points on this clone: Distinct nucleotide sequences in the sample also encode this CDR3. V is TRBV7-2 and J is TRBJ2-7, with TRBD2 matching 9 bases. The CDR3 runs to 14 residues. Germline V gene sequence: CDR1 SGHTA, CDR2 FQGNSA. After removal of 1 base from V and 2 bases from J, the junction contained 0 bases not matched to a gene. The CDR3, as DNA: TGTGCCAGCAGCTTAGGCGGGGGGGCCTACGAGCAGTACTTC. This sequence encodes CASSLGGGAYEQYF.

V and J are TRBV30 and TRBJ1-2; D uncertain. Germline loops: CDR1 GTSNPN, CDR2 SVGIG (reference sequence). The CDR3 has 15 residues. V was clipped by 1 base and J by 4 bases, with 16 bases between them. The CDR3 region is CAWSDEAYTLYGYTF. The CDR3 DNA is TGTGCCTGGAGTGATGAGGCTTACACCCTCTATGGCTACACCTTC.

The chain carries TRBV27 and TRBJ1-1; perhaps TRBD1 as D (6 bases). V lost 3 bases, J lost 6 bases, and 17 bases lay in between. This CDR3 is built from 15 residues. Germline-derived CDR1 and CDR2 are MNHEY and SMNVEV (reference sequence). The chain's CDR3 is CASSFSRTDGAEAFF. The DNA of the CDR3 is TGTGCCAGCAGTTTCTCAAGGACAGACGGGGCTGAAGCTTTCTTT.

As DNA, the CDR3 is TGTGCCAGCAGCTTAGAAGGGGACACCGAGCAGTACTTC. This codes for CASSLEGDTEQYF. The rearrangement joins TRBV11-3 to TRBJ2-7; possibly TRBD1 for D (6 bases). The ends were cut back, 0 bases at V and 6 bases at J, with 9 bases in the middle. In germline, CDR1 is SGHNT, CDR2 YENEEA. This CDR3 contains 13 residues. The variable domain in full, completed from reference TRBV11-3 and TRBJ2-7, reads EAGVVQSPRYKIIEKKQPVAFWCNPISGHNTLYWYLQNLGQGPELLIRYENEEAVDDSQLPKDRFSAERLKGVDSTLKIQPAELGDSAVYLCASSLEGDTEQYFGPGTRLTVT.

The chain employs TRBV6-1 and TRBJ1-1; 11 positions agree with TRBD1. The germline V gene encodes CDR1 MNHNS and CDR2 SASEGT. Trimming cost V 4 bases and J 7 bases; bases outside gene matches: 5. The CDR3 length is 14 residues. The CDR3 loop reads CASSVGTGGLEAFF. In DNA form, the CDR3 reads TGTGCCAGCAGTGTTGGGACAGGGGGTCTTGAAGCTTTCTTT.

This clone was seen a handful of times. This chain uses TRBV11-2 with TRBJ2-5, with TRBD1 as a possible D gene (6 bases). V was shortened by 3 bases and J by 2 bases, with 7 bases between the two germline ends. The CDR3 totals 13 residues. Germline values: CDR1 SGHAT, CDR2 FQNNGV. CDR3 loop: CASSFDRQETQYF. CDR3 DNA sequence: TGTGCCAGCAGCTTCGACAGGCAAGAGACCCAGTACTTC.

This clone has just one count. The CDR3 spells CASRQTSGVFGNEQFF. The CDR3 DNA sequence: TGTGCCAGCAGACAAACTAGCGGAGTATTTGGGAATGAGCAGTTCTTC. This rearrangement joins TRBV28 to TRBJ2-1; TRBD2 matches 8 bases. V dropped 6 bases and J dropped 7; count of bases not matched to a gene: 14. The CDR3 has 16 amino acids. From germline, CDR1 is MDHEN and CDR2 SYDVKM.

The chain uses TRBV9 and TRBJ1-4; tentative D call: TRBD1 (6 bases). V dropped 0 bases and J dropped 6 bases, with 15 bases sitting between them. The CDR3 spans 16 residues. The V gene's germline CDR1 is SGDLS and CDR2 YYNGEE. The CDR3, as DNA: TGTGCCAGCAGCGTAGCTGGGGGGGCGATGGATGAAAAACTGTTTTTT. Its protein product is CASSVAGGAMDEKLFF.

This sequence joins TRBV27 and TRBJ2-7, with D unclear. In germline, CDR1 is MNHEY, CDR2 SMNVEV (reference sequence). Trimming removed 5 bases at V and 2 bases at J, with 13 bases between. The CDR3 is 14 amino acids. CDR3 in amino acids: CASSILGTAYEQYF. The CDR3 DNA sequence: TGTGCCAGCAGTATCCTGGGCACCGCCTACGAGCAGTACTTC.